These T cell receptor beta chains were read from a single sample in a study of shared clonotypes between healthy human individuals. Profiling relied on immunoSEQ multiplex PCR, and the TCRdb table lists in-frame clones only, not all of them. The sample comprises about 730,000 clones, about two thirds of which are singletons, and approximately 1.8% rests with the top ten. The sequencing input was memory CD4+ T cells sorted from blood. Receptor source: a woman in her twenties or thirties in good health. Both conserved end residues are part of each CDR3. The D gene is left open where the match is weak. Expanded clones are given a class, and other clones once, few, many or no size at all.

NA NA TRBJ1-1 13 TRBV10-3 CATRTAADTEAFF TGTGCCACCAGGACCGCGGCGGACACTGAAGCTTTCTTT
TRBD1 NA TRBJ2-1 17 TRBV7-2 CASSLPRGGTGGFEQFF TGTGCCAGCAGCTTGCCCCGCGGCGGGACAGGGGGCTTTGAGCAGTTCTTC
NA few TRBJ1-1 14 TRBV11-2 CASSWGGGSTEAFF TGTGCCAGCAGCTGGGGCGGGGGATCTACTGAAGCTTTCTTT
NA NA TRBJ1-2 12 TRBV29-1 CSVEGLGDGYTF TGCAGCGTTGAAGGATTAGGGGATGGCTACACCTTC
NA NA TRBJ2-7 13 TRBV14 CASSPTGNYEQYF TGTGCCAGCAGTCCGACAGGAAACTACGAGCAGTACTTC
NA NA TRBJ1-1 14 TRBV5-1 CASSSTALNTEAFF TGCGCCAGCAGCTCCACAGCCCTGAACACTGAAGCTTTCTTT
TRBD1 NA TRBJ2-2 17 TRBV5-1 CASSLPRDRGITGELFF TGCGCCAGCAGCTTGCCCAGGGACAGGGGGATTACCGGGGAGCTGTTTTTT
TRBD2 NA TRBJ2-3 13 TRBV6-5 CASLAGNTDTQYF TGTGCCTCGTTAGCGGGCAACACAGATACGCAGTATTTT
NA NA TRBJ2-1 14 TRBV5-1 CASSPRVDYNEQFF TGCGCCAGCAGCCCGAGGGTAGATTACAATGAGCAGTTCTTC
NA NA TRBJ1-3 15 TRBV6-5 CASSYLAGSGNTIYF TGTGCCAGCAGTTACCTGGCGGGGTCAGGAAACACCATATATTTT